These 13 T cell receptor beta chains share one sample of origin, sequenced in a study of shared clonotypes between healthy human individuals. Here immunoSEQ multiplex PCR was the method, and the copy in TCRdb shows in-frame clones only, minus some. The sample holds fewer than 3 million clones, about nine tenths seen once. The sequencing sample was made of naive CD4+ T cells from PBMCs. Subset meaning: CD45RA+ positively selected. Receptors were obtained from a man younger than 35 in good health. Some clones in this sample may be carry-over from other donors' samples.

Notes on this clone: The sample contains more than one DNA sequence encoding this CDR3. The J gene is TRBJ1-3, the V gene TRBV7-9, with D unresolved. The CDR3 sequence is 14 residues long. Per the germline V gene, CDR1 is SEHNR and CDR2 is FQNEAQ (reference sequence). Trimming removed 5 bases from V and 4 bases from J, with 12 bases in between. CDR3: CASSPGGSGNTIYF. Written as DNA, the CDR3 is TGTGCCAGCAGCCCAGGAGGTTCAGGAAACACCATATATTTT.

The CDR3 sequence is CAISDQGPSHQPQHF. The CDR3 DNA follows: TGTGCCATCAGTGACCAGGGGCCGAGTCATCAGCCCCAGCATTTT. The J gene is TRBJ1-5, the V gene TRBV10-3, with D perhaps matching TRBD1 (6 bases). Trimming shortened V by 3 bases and J by 5 bases, and 14 bases separated the two germline ends. Germline CDR1 ENHRY, CDR2 SYGVKD. CDR3 length equals 15 residues.

The rearrangement links TRBV5-1 to TRBJ2-5, with D maybe TRBD1 (7 bases). The CDR3 is 17 amino acids. Germline V CDR1 and CDR2: SGHRS, YFSETQ. Trimming removed 0 bases from V and 5 bases from J, with 20 bases in between. This CDR3 reads CASSLVVPGAGGETQYF. The CDR3 bases are TGCGCCAGCAGCTTGGTGGTCCCGGGGGCAGGGGGTGAGACCCAGTACTTC.

Regarding this clone: The sample contains more than one DNA sequence encoding this CDR3. The rearrangement uses TRBV5-1 and TRBJ2-3; D possibly corresponds to TRBD1 (6 bases). The CDR3 totals 15 residues. V was shortened by 1 base and J by 0 bases, with 9 bases between the two germline ends. The germline V gene has CDR1 SGHRS and CDR2 YFSETQ. The CDR3 nucleotides are TGCGCCAGCAGCTTGTCAGGGGCGAGCACAGATACGCAGTATTTT. This sequence encodes CASSLSGASTDTQYF.

The chain recombines TRBV2 with TRBJ2-7, with 10 bases fitting TRBD1. This CDR3 comprises 14 residues. Germline-derived CDR1 and CDR2 are SNHLY and FYNNEI. V lost 5 bases to trimming and J lost 4 bases; unmatched junction nucleotides: 5. The DNA of the CDR3 is TGTGCCAGCAGTCCGGGACAGGGGCGGTACGAGCAGTACTTC. It translates to CASSPGQGRYEQYF. The entire variable domain, with the rest obtained from reference TRBV2 and TRBJ2-7, is as follows: EPEVTQTPSHQVTQMGQEVILRCVPISNHLYFYWYRQILGQKVEFLVSFYNNEISEKSEIFDDQFSVERPDGSNFTLKIRSTKLEDSAMYFCASSPGQGRYEQYFGPGTRLTVT.

The V and J genes are TRBV10-2 and TRBJ1-5, with D perhaps TRBD1 (5 bases). The CDR3 spans 16 residues. The V gene's germline CDR1 is WSHSY and CDR2 SAAADI. Between the trimmed V and J ends, which lost 6 bases and 0 bases, there was a span of 15 bases. CDR3 sequence (DNA): TGCGCCAGCAGCGACCTACAGGTACATAGCAATCAGCCCCAGCATTTT. Translated: CASSDLQVHSNQPQHF.

The rearrangement joins TRBV19 to TRBJ2-7, with a weak D call TRBD2 (6 bases). The V end lost 8 bases, the J end lost 0 bases, and 14 bases lay between the germline ends. The CDR3 extends over 14 amino acids. CDR1 is LNHDA and CDR2 is SQIVND in the germline V gene (reference sequence). The CDR3 region is CASSFGGSSYEQYF. CDR3 bases: TGTGCCAGTTCCTTTGGGGGGAGCTCCTACGAGCAGTACTTC.

This CDR3 reads CAIEGTDTQYF. CDR3 in DNA: TGTGCCATCGAGGGCACAGATACGCAGTATTTT. The rearrangement links TRBV6-1 to TRBJ2-3; no definite D call. This CDR3 has 11 residues. Germline loops: CDR1 MNHNS, CDR2 SASEGT. The V and J ends lost 10 bases and 1 base respectively, with 6 bases between them.

V is TRBV7-6 and J is TRBJ2-7; possibly TRBD1 or TRBD2 for D (7 bases each). V dropped 0 bases and J dropped 2 bases, with 14 bases sitting between them. CDR1 SGHVS and CDR2 FNYEAQ come from the germline V gene. This CDR3 spans 16 amino acids. The CDR3 reads CASSLAAGGGTYEQYF. The CDR3 DNA reads as TGTGCCAGCAGCTTAGCCGCAGGGGGGGGCACCTACGAGCAGTACTTC.

The chain uses TRBV14 and TRBJ1-4, with a weak D call TRBD1 (5 bases). V gave up 4 bases and J gave up 4 bases, with 13 bases separating them. Germline CDR1 is SGHDN and CDR2 is FVKESK. The length of the CDR3 is 15 residues. Here the CDR3 reads CASSPRIGGNEKLFF. CDR3 DNA sequence: TGTGCCAGCAGCCCTCGGATTGGGGGTAATGAAAAACTGTTTTTT.

This chain joins TRBV9 and TRBJ1-1, with D perhaps TRBD1 (5 bases). CDR3 length: 13 residues. CDR1 and CDR2 from the germline V gene are SGDLS and YYNGEE. V shed 0 bases and J shed 4 bases, with 7 bases lying between them. CDR3 sequence reads: CASSVEGVTEAFF. In DNA form, the CDR3 reads TGTGCCAGCAGCGTAGAAGGGGTCACTGAAGCTTTCTTT.

V usage is TRBV7-6 and J usage is TRBJ2-2, with D unclear. Germline values: CDR1 SGHVS, CDR2 FNYEAQ. Trimming pared 3 bases from V and 0 bases from J, leaving 11 bases between. The CDR3 spans 16 residues. This CDR3 is CASSLVWLSNTGELFF. The CDR3 DNA is TGTGCCAGCAGCTTGGTTTGGCTATCGAACACCGGGGAGCTGTTTTTT.

This clone appeared a few times. V and J are TRBV7-2 and TRBJ1-5; D gene uncertain. CDR1 is SGHTA, CDR2 FQGNSA, per germline. The CDR3 runs 12 residues. V was trimmed by 5 bases and J by 7 bases, leaving 9 bases between them. The CDR3 coding sequence is TGTGCCAGCAGCGTAAACGAACAGCCCCAGCATTTT. This gives the protein CASSVNEQPQHF. Looking up the rest from reference TRBV7-2 and TRBJ1-5 gives the full variable domain: GAGVSQSPSNKVTEKGKDVELRCDPISGHTALYWYRQSLGQGLEFLIYFQGNSAPDKSGLPSDRFSAERTGGSVSTLTIQRTQQEDSAVYLCASSVNEQPQHFGDGTRLSIL.